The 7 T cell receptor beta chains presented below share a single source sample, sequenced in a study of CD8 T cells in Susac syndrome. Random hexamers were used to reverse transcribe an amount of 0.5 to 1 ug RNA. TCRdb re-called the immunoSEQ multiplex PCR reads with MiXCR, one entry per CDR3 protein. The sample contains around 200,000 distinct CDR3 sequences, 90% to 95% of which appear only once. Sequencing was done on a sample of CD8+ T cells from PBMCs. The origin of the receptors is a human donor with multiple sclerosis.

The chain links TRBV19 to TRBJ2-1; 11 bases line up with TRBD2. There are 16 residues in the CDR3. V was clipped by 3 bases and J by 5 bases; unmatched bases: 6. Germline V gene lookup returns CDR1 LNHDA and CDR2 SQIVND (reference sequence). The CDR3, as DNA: TGTGCCAGTAGTATTCTGGGACTAGCGGCCCACAATGAGCAGTTCTTC. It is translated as CASSILGLAAHNEQFF.

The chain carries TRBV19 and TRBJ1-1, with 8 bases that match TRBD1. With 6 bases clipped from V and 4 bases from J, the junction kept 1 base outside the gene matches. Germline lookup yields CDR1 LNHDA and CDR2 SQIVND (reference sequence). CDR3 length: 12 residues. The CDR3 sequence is CASRQGATEAFF. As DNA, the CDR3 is TGTGCCAGTAGGCAGGGGGCCACTGAAGCTTTCTTT.

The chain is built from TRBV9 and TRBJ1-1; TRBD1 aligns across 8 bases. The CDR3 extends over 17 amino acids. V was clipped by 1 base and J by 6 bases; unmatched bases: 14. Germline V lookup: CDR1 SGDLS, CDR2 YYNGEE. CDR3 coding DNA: TGTGCCAGCAGCGTAACCGGGACAGGAGGGATCGTTCCTGAAGCTTTCTTT. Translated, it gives CASSVTGTGGIVPEAFF. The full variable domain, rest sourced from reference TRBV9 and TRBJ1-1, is DSGVTQTPKHLITATGQRVTLRCSPRSGDLSVYWYQQSLDQGLQFLIQYYNGEERAKGNILERFSAQQFPDLHSELNLSSLELGDSALYFCASSVTGTGGIVPEAFFGQGTRLTVV.

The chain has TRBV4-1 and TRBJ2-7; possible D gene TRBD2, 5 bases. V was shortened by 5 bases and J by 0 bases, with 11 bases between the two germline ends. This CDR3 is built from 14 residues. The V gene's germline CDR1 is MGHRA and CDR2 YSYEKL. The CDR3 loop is CASSEGLLSYEQYF. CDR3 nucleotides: TGCGCCAGCAGCGAAGGACTGCTCTCCTACGAGCAGTACTTC.

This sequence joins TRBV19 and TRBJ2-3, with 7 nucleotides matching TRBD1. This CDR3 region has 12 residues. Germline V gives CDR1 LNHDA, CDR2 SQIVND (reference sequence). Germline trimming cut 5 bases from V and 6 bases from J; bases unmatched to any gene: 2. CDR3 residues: CASSVTGDTQYF. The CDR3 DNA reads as TGTGCCAGTAGTGTGACAGGGGATACGCAGTATTTT.

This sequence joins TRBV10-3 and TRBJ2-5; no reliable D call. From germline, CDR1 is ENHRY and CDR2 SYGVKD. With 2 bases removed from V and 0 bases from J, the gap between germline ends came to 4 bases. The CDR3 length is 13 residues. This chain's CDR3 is CAISEVNQETQYF. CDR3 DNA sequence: TGTGCCATCAGTGAGGTAAACCAAGAGACCCAGTACTTC.

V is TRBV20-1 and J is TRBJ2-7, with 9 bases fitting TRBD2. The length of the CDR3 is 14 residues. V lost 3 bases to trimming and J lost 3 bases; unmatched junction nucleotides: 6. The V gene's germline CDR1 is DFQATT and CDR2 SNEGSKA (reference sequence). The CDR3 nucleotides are TGCAGTGCTAGGCGGATTAGCGGGAGCTACGAGCAGTACTTC. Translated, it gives CSARRISGSYEQYF.